Presented here are 29 T cell receptor beta chains from one specimen sequenced in a study of blood T cell repertoires in COVID-19. Assay: immunoSEQ multiplex PCR; the TCRdb copy retains only in-frame clones and omits some. Of fewer than 55,000 clones in the sample, roughly 82% were seen once. The sequencing input was peripheral blood. The origin of the receptors is a woman aged 55-69 years with acute or convalescent COVID-19.

The rearrangement joins TRBV6-1 to TRBJ2-1, with TRBD2 identical over 9 bases. There are 15 residues in the CDR3. V gave up 2 bases and J gave up 9 bases; unmatched junction bases: 8. Germline V gives CDR1 MNHNS, CDR2 SASEGT. Written as DNA, the CDR3 is TGTGCCAGCAGTGAACAGGGGGGACTAGCTGGTGAGCAGTTCTTC. This gives the protein CASSEQGGLAGEQFF.

This clone showed up just a few times. The chain is built from TRBV19 and TRBJ2-2, with 8 bases fitting TRBD2. The germline V gene encodes CDR1 LNHDA and CDR2 SQIVND (reference sequence). This CDR3 is 15 amino acids long. V gave up 7 bases and J gave up 7 bases; unmatched junction bases: 11. CDR3 nucleotides: TGTGCCAGTATCGCACCCGGGACTAGGCGCGGGGAGCTGTTTTTT. Protein product: CASIAPGTRRGELFF.

This clone was recorded a few times. This sequence joins TRBV12-3 or TRBV12-4 and TRBJ1-3; the D is unclear. V was clipped by 5 bases and J by 3 bases, with 8 bases between them. This CDR3 region has 13 residues. CDR3 residues: CASSATGGNTIYF. In DNA form, the CDR3 reads TGTGCCAGCAGTGCGACGGGTGGAAACACCATATATTTT.

By share, this clone ranks as medium-sized. The chain recombines TRBV27 with TRBJ1-5, with D tentatively TRBD1 (6 bases). V dropped 6 bases and J dropped 3 bases, with 12 bases sitting between them. The CDR3 consists of 14 residues. The germline V gene has CDR1 MNHEY and CDR2 SMNVEV (reference sequence). The CDR3 DNA reads TGTGCCAGCAGACCGACAGGTCCCAATCAGCCCCAGCATTTT. This encodes CASRPTGPNQPQHF.

This sequence joins TRBV7-2 and TRBJ2-3; 7 nucleotides match TRBD1. J lost 1 base, V lost 2 bases, and 9 bases had no gene match. The germline CDR1 and CDR2 sequences are SGHTA and FQGNSA. This CDR3 is built from 17 residues. The CDR3 loop is CASSLIIGGVGTDTQYF. In nucleotides, the CDR3 is TGTGCCAGCAGCTTAATCATAGGGGGCGTCGGCACAGATACGCAGTATTTT.

The genes are TRBV7-3 and TRBJ2-1; 9 nucleotides match TRBD1. After removal of 4 bases from V and 2 bases from J, the junction contained 6 bases not matched to a gene. Per the germline V gene, CDR1 is SGHTA and CDR2 is FQGTGA. CDR3 size: 16 residues. The CDR3 nucleotides read TGTGCCAGCAGCTCTCAACAGGGGGCACCCTACAATGAGCAGTTCTTC. This codes for CASSSQQGAPYNEQFF.

The rearrangement links TRBV5-1 to TRBJ1-1, with D maybe TRBD1 (6 bases). There are 13 residues in the CDR3. CDR1 and CDR2 from the germline V gene are SGHRS and YFSETQ. Trimming took off 5 bases at V and 1 base at J, with 9 bases between the two ends. CDR3 sequence reads: CASRRQENTEAFF. In nucleotides, the CDR3 is TGCGCCAGCAGGAGACAGGAGAACACTGAAGCTTTCTTT.

This clone was counted a single time. The chain carries TRBV6-5 and TRBJ2-4; D might be TRBD2 (6 bases). The CDR3 is made up of 14 amino acids. V was clipped by 2 bases and J by 6 bases, with 11 bases between them. CDR1 is MNHEY and CDR2 is SVGAGI in the germline V gene. The CDR3 loop reads CASSYRLGGNIQYF. CDR3 in DNA: TGTGCCAGCAGTTACCGATTGGGGGGAAACATTCAGTACTTC.

The CDR3 loop is CAWSVPARGNGYTF. For the CDR3, the DNA is TGTGCCTGGAGTGTCCCGGCCAGGGGGAATGGCTACACCTTC. The chain couples TRBV30 to TRBJ1-2; 7 nucleotides agree with TRBD1. Trimming cost V 0 bases and J 6 bases; bases outside gene matches: 7. Germline loops: CDR1 GTSNPN, CDR2 SVGIG (reference sequence). The CDR3 has 14 residues.

The chain employs TRBV7-8 and TRBJ2-7; D is unresolved. Germline values: CDR1 SGHVS, CDR2 FQNEAQ. CDR3 length: 14 amino acids. V lost 0 bases and J lost 6, with 12 bases in between. DNA of the CDR3: TGTGCCAGCAGCTTAGCGGGTGGTTCGGGCGAGCAGTACTTC. Translating gives CASSLAGGSGEQYF.

The rearrangement links TRBV5-6 to TRBJ1-4; 7 bases fit TRBD1. V shed 0 bases, J shed 3 bases, and the junction held 8 bases outside the gene matches. The length of the CDR3 is 17 residues. Per germline, CDR1 SGHDT and CDR2 YYEEEE. The CDR3 region is CASSLAGRGLANEKLFF. In nucleotides, the CDR3 is TGTGCCAGCAGCTTGGCTGGCAGGGGGTTGGCTAATGAAAAACTGTTTTTT.

This clone is medium-sized (0.01 to 0.1%). DNA of the CDR3: TGTGCCAGCAGCCCGGCGGGCGTCGAGCAGTACTTC. It is translated as CASSPAGVEQYF. The chain is built from TRBV6-5 and TRBJ2-7; weak D call: TRBD2 (5 bases). In germline, CDR1 is MNHEY, CDR2 SVGAGI. V was clipped by 6 bases and J by 6 bases, with 12 bases between them. The CDR3 spans 12 residues.

This clone occurred a few times. The chain employs TRBV18 and TRBJ1-2, with D maybe TRBD1 (5 bases). V was clipped by 2 bases and J by 4 bases, with 14 bases between them. CDR3 length: 15 amino acids. CDR1 and CDR2 (germline): KGHSH, LQKENI. CDR3: CASSPDSFLGYGYTF. The DNA of the CDR3 is TGTGCCAGCTCACCAGACAGCTTCCTTGGCTATGGCTACACCTTC.

The chain recombines TRBV5-6 with TRBJ2-7; TRBD2 is a possible D gene (5 bases). Germline values: CDR1 SGHDT, CDR2 YYEEEE. Trimming stripped 0 bases from V and 5 bases from J, with 9 bases between. The CDR3 sequence is 13 residues long. The CDR3: CASSLAGFDEQYF. The CDR3 DNA reads as TGTGCCAGCAGCTTGGCGGGGTTCGACGAGCAGTACTTC.

This clone was observed a handful of times. CDR3 sequence reads: CASSPPGTDLTGELFF. The CDR3 DNA reads TGTGCCAGCAGCCCCCCCGGGACAGACCTCACCGGGGAGCTGTTTTTT. This chain uses TRBV13 with TRBJ2-2; 7 bases are a match to TRBD1. The CDR3 totals 16 residues. Trimming cost V 5 bases and J 4 bases; bases outside gene matches: 10. Germline values: CDR1 PRHDT, CDR2 FYEKMQ (reference sequence).

The chain carries TRBV7-3 and TRBJ2-6; D is uncertain. V lost 2 bases, J lost 3 bases, and 8 bases lay in between. This CDR3 is 15 amino acids long. Germline lookup yields CDR1 SGHTA and CDR2 FQGTGA. In DNA form, the CDR3 reads TGTGCCAGCAGCTTATCCTCCTTTGGGGCCAACGTCCTGACTTTC. It encodes CASSLSSFGANVLTF.

The genes are TRBV28 and TRBJ2-7; tentative D call: TRBD2 (6 bases). Germline V lookup: CDR1 MDHEN, CDR2 SYDVKM. CDR3 length: 16 amino acids. The V and J ends lost 2 bases and 3 bases respectively, with 17 bases between them. CDR3 coding DNA: TGTGCCAGCAGTTTAGGGGCAGGAAGCGGGCACTACGAGCAGTACTTC. Protein sequence: CASSLGAGSGHYEQYF. The full variable domain, in which reference TRBV28 and TRBJ2-7 provide the parts outside the CDR3, is DVKVTQSSRYLVKRTGEKVFLECVQDMDHENMFWYRQDPGLGLRLIYFSYDVKMKEKGDIPEGYSVSREKKERFSLILESASTNQTSMYLCASSLGAGSGHYEQYFGPGTRLTVT.

The genes are TRBV27 and TRBJ1-1, with TRBD1 as a possible D gene (5 bases). Germline loops: CDR1 MNHEY, CDR2 SMNVEV (reference sequence). This CDR3 region has 15 residues. V was clipped by 4 bases and J by 1 base, with 13 bases between them. CDR3 region: CASSYWDSRNTEAFF. CDR3 DNA sequence: TGTGCCAGCAGTTATTGGGACTCCCGGAACACTGAAGCTTTCTTT.

This clone has only a few counts. This sequence joins TRBV5-1 and TRBJ2-7, with 11 bases that match TRBD2. The trim removed 4 bases at V and 6 bases at J, leaving 9 bases unmatched. Germline lookup yields CDR1 SGHRS and CDR2 YFSETQ. The CDR3 is 15 amino acids. As DNA, the CDR3 is TGCGCCAGCAGCCCGAAAGCCGGGACTAGCGGCGAGCAGTACTTC. Residues: CASSPKAGTSGEQYF. Using reference TRBV5-1 and TRBJ2-7 for the parts outside the CDR3, the full variable domain is KAGVTQTPRYLIKTRGQQVTLSCSPISGHRSVSWYQQTPGQGLQFLFEYFSETQRNKGNFPGRFSGRQFSNSRSEMNVSTLELGDSALYLCASSPKAGTSGEQYFGPGTRLTVT.

The gene calls are TRBV24-1 and TRBJ1-2; TRBD1 agrees at 12 bases. The CDR3 loop spans 16 amino acids. Looked up from germline, CDR1 is KGHDR and CDR2 is SFDVKD. The V gene end was trimmed by 4 bases and the J gene end by 2 bases; junction bases not matched to a gene: 4. The DNA for the CDR3 is TGTGCCACCAGTGAGGCCGGGACAGGGGGCAACTATGGCTACACCTTC. Protein product: CATSEAGTGGNYGYTF.

A single count supports this clone. The chain links TRBV4-1 to TRBJ1-5, with D perhaps matching TRBD1 (6 bases). This CDR3 is built from 14 residues. CDR1 MGHRA and CDR2 YSYEKL come from the germline V gene. Trimming left V 1 base short and J 3 bases short, with 7 bases between. The CDR3 loop is CASSQGDNNQPQHF. The CDR3 bases are TGCGCCAGCAGCCAAGGGGACAACAATCAGCCCCAGCATTTT.

The chain has TRBV4-1 and TRBJ2-5; 7 bases fit TRBD2. Losses at the gene ends were 5 bases for V and 4 bases for J; bases not matched to a gene: 10. This CDR3 has 15 amino acids. The germline V gene has CDR1 MGHRA and CDR2 YSYEKL. CDR3 bases: TGCGCCAGCAGCTACCATTGGGGAGGGCGAGAGACCCAGTACTTC. Residues: CASSYHWGGRETQYF.

The chain uses TRBV11-3 and TRBJ1-1; no definite D call. CDR1 is SGHNT, CDR2 YENEEA, per germline. V was clipped by 5 bases and J by 1 base, with 8 bases between them. The CDR3 has 13 residues. The CDR3 bases are TGTGCCAGCAGCGCAGACTCGAACACTGAAGCTTTCTTT. Translated, it gives CASSADSNTEAFF.

This clone appeared once. The gene calls are TRBV15 and TRBJ1-5; a weak D match, TRBD1 (5 bases). The CDR3 covers 14 residues. Germline CDR1 is LNHNV and CDR2 is YYDKDF (reference sequence). The germline V and J ends were trimmed by 3 bases and 6 bases, with 12 bases remaining between them. CDR3: CATSRDIPGQPQHF. In DNA, the CDR3 is TGTGCCACCAGCAGGGACATCCCGGGTCAGCCCCAGCATTTT.

The rearrangement links TRBV30 to TRBJ2-7, with TRBD1 matching 7 bases. V was clipped by 1 base and J by 4 bases; unmatched bases: 1. CDR1 is GTSNPN, CDR2 SVGIG, per germline (reference sequence). The CDR3 has 12 amino acids. CDR3 sequence (DNA): TGTGCCTGGAGTGCAGGGGGTTACGAGCAGTACTTC. Encoded protein: CAWSAGGYEQYF.

The chain combines TRBV7-9 with TRBJ1-4, with 10 positions matching TRBD1. V was clipped by 7 bases and J by 8 bases; unmatched bases: 10. The CDR3 contains 15 residues. Germline loops: CDR1 SEHNR, CDR2 FQNEAQ (reference sequence). The CDR3 region is CASIGRTGGREKLFF. In DNA, the CDR3 is TGTGCCAGCATCGGAAGGACAGGGGGACGGGAAAAACTGTTTTTT.

This sequence joins TRBV28 and TRBJ1-5; unclear D gene. The germline V gene encodes CDR1 MDHEN and CDR2 SYDVKM. The V end lost 1 base, the J end lost 11 bases, and 9 bases lay between the germline ends. CDR3 size: 12 residues. This CDR3 is CASSLSDSAQHF. The CDR3 coding sequence is TGTGCCAGCAGTTTATCGGACTCAGCCCAGCATTTT.

The gene calls are TRBV5-1 and TRBJ1-2, with D perhaps TRBD1 (5 bases). Trimming took 2 bases from V and 7 from J, leaving 21 bases between them. CDR1 is SGHRS, CDR2 YFSETQ, per germline. The length of the CDR3 is 16 residues. The CDR3 loop reads CASSFGGVTVGVGYTF. CDR3 nucleotide sequence: TGCGCCAGCAGCTTCGGGGGGGTTACCGTAGGCGTTGGCTACACCTTC.

The chain joins TRBV5-6 to TRBJ1-1, with D perhaps matching TRBD1 (5 bases). This CDR3 is built from 15 residues. Per germline, CDR1 SGHDT and CDR2 YYEEEE. Trimming took 0 bases from V and 1 from J, leaving 10 bases between them. CDR3 region: CASSLVGARNTEAFF. For the CDR3, the DNA is TGTGCCAGCAGCTTGGTAGGGGCGCGGAACACTGAAGCTTTCTTT.